What follows are 29 T cell receptor beta chains derived from one specimen sequenced in a study of beta chain features in type 1 diabetes. Regarding the study as a whole: TCRB CDR3s from Type 1 diabetes patients were moderately but significantly shorter in all four CD4+ subsets.

The antigens for these receptors are not known. As every portion of the isolated RNA was reverse transcribed, the sequencing read expressed TCRB transcripts. Sequencing was performed with immunoSEQ multiplex PCR; in TCRdb, only in-frame clones are kept and a portion is missing. The data show 200,000 to 300,000 clones, roughly 20% seen once. The sample taken for sequencing was naive CD4+ T cells from blood. The receptor set was obtained from a woman aged 40 to 50 with type 1 diabetes.

The sample holds a few counts of this clone. The chain couples TRBV18 to TRBJ1-1; 8 nucleotides match TRBD1. V dropped 1 base and J dropped 1; count of bases not matched to a gene: 2. The CDR3 totals 15 residues. The germline gives CDR1 KGHSH, CDR2 LQKENI. For the CDR3, the DNA is TGTGCCAGCTCACCACAGGACAGGGAGAACACTGAAGCTTTCTTT. This encodes CASSPQDRENTEAFF. Full variable domain (outside the CDR3, taken from reference TRBV18 and TRBJ1-1): NAGVMQNPRHLVRRRGQEARLRCSPMKGHSHVYWYRQLPEEGLKFMVYLQKENIIDESGMPKERFSAEFPKEGPSILRIQQVVRGDSAAYFCASSPQDRENTEAFFGQGTRLTVV.

The CDR3 nucleotides are TGTGCCACCAGCAGAGATCAGGGACAGCAAGAGACCCAGTACTTC. Residues: CATSRDQGQQETQYF. The chain recombines TRBV15 with TRBJ2-5; TRBD1 matches 7 bases. This CDR3 comprises 15 residues. V lost 0 bases, J lost 2 bases, and 3 bases stayed unmatched. The V gene's germline CDR1 is LNHNV and CDR2 YYDKDF (reference sequence).

The chain links TRBV5-4 to TRBJ2-5; D perhaps matches TRBD1 (6 bases). CDR3 size: 14 residues. Trimming removed 4 bases at V and 5 bases at J, with 15 bases between. Germline V gene lookup returns CDR1 SGHNT and CDR2 YYREEE (reference sequence). CDR3 DNA sequence: TGTGCCAGCAGCCCCACAGGGCTCAGGGAGACCCAGTACTTC. It is translated as CASSPTGLRETQYF.

Only a few counts were recorded for this clone. The chain couples TRBV29-1 to TRBJ1-1; no reliable D call. V lost 6 bases, J lost 4 bases, and 15 bases lay in between. Germline V gives CDR1 SQVTM, CDR2 ANQGSEA. CDR3 length: 13 amino acids. The CDR3 is CSVLVRDGTEAFF. CDR3 in DNA: TGCAGCGTGCTGGTGCGGGATGGCACTGAAGCTTTCTTT.

The chain links TRBV30 to TRBJ2-5; 7 bases line up with TRBD2. Germline assignment: CDR1 GTSNPN and CDR2 SVGIG (reference sequence). V trimming: 2 bases; J trimming: 12 bases; junction bases outside the gene matches: 12. The CDR3 totals 13 residues. This chain's CDR3 is CAWSYSGGRSEYF. In DNA form, the CDR3 reads TGTGCCTGGAGTTACTCGGGGGGTAGGAGTGAGTACTTC.

The CDR3 DNA reads TGTGCCAGCAGCCCCTTCGGGGCTGGAAACACCATATATTTT. Translation gives CASSPFGAGNTIYF. This chain joins TRBV6-5 and TRBJ1-3; D is undetermined. V lost 6 bases to trimming and J lost 2 bases, with 11 bases between them. The CDR3 sequence is 14 residues long. Germline CDR1 reads MNHEY; CDR2 reads SVGAGI.

V gene TRBV7-2 combines with J gene TRBJ2-7; tentative D call: TRBD1 (6 bases). This CDR3 spans 12 amino acids. With 5 bases removed from V and 4 bases from J, the gap between germline ends came to 9 bases. Per germline, CDR1 SGHTA and CDR2 FQGNSA. DNA for the CDR3: TGTGCCAGCAGCAGGACAGCTTACGAGCAGTACTTC. Protein product: CASSRTAYEQYF.

The chain combines TRBV5-1 with TRBJ2-3; TRBD2 matches 11 bases. This CDR3 comprises 16 residues. The V gene's germline CDR1 is SGHRS and CDR2 YFSETQ. After removal of 0 bases from V and 3 bases from J, the junction contained 3 bases not matched to a gene. Here the CDR3 DNA reads TGCGCCAGCAGCTTGGCCACTAGCGGGAGTACAGATACGCAGTATTTT. As protein: CASSLATSGSTDTQYF.

The V call is TRBV5-4, the J call TRBJ2-1; tentative D call: TRBD2 (6 bases). V dropped 0 bases and J dropped 6 bases, with 13 bases sitting between them. Germline CDR1 and CDR2: SGHNT and YYREEE (reference sequence). CDR3 size: 15 residues. The CDR3 DNA is TGTGCCAGCAGCTTGGATACGTTAGCGGCCAATGAGCAGTTCTTC. This gives the protein CASSLDTLAANEQFF.

The chain recombines TRBV9 with TRBJ2-1, with D possibly matching TRBD1 (6 bases). This CDR3 comprises 14 residues. Germline V gives CDR1 SGDLS, CDR2 YYNGEE. The ends were cut back, 0 bases at V and 5 bases at J, with 9 bases in the middle. The CDR3 loop reads CASSVVGHNNEQFF. The DNA of the CDR3 is TGTGCCAGCAGCGTAGTGGGACACAACAATGAGCAGTTCTTC.

This chain connects TRBV7-3 to TRBJ2-5; 8 bases match TRBD1. The V segment lost 6 bases and the J segment 3 bases; nucleotides outside the gene matches: 12. Germline CDR1 reads SGHTA; CDR2 reads FQGTGA. CDR3 size: 16 residues. This CDR3 is CASRKRPGGEEETQYF. The DNA for the CDR3 is TGTGCCAGCAGGAAACGACCAGGGGGCGAGGAAGAGACCCAGTACTTC.

This clone was seen a few times. The CDR3 nucleotides read TGTGCCACCAGCAGTCAGGGGGCTGGTCAGCCCCAGCATTTT. Its protein product is CATSSQGAGQPQHF. The chain uses TRBV15 and TRBJ1-5; 8 nucleotides agree with TRBD1. Germline CDR1 and CDR2: LNHNV and YYDKDF (reference sequence). CDR3 length equals 14 residues. Unmatched junction bases numbered 4, after V lost 3 bases and J lost 6 bases.

This clone was found a few times. This sequence joins TRBV15 and TRBJ2-4, with D tentatively TRBD1 (5 bases). Germline V gene sequence: CDR1 LNHNV, CDR2 YYDKDF (reference sequence). The CDR3 loop spans 14 amino acids. The V end was cut by 5 bases, the J end by 0 bases, with 8 bases between. Written as DNA, the CDR3 is TGTGCCACCAGCCAGGGCGGAGCCAAAAACATTCAGTACTTC. It translates to CATSQGGAKNIQYF.

Only a few counts were recorded for this clone. The rearrangement joins TRBV7-9 to TRBJ1-2; D is perhaps TRBD1 (5 bases). Germline V gives CDR1 SEHNR, CDR2 FQNEAQ (reference sequence). With 4 bases removed from V and 0 bases from J, the gap between germline ends came to 15 bases. This CDR3 comprises 16 residues. Written as DNA, the CDR3 is TGTGCCAGCAGCTCCGCGGGCGGGACGGCTAACTATGGCTACACCTTC. As protein: CASSSAGGTANYGYTF. Looking up the rest from reference TRBV7-9 and TRBJ1-2 gives the full variable domain: DTGVSQNPRHKITKRGQNVTFRCDPISEHNRLYWYRQTLGQGPEFLTYFQNEAQLEKSRLLSDRFSAERPKGSFSTLEIQRTEQGDSAMYLCASSSAGGTANYGYTFGSGTRLTVV.

Turning to this clone: One end of the junction varies from germline; a read error may be responsible. In DNA, the CDR3 is TGCAGCTTTGAGGGACTAGACTCCTACAATGAGCAGTTCTTC. This sequence encodes CSFEGLDSYNEQFF. V is TRBV29-1 and J is TRBJ2-1, with 8 positions matching TRBD2. Per germline, CDR1 SQVTM and CDR2 ANQGSEA. The CDR3 is 14 residues long.

V usage is TRBV18 and J usage is TRBJ1-3; no firm D call. V was clipped by 4 bases and J by 2 bases, with 9 bases between them. The CDR3 contains 14 residues. From germline, CDR1 is KGHSH and CDR2 LQKENI. The CDR3 DNA sequence: TGTGCCAGCTCACGTGAGGGAACTGGAAACACCATATATTTT. Residues: CASSREGTGNTIYF.

The J gene is TRBJ2-2, the V gene TRBV7-2, with 8 bases identical to TRBD1. Germline trimming cut 2 bases from V and 2 bases from J; bases unmatched to any gene: 4. This CDR3 region has 16 residues. Germline lookup yields CDR1 SGHTA and CDR2 FQGNSA. CDR3 amino acids: CASSLQGAGNTGELFF. The CDR3 coding sequence is TGTGCCAGCAGCTTACAGGGGGCGGGAAACACCGGGGAGCTGTTTTTT.

This chain joins TRBV10-3 and TRBJ2-1, with a weak D call TRBD2 (5 bases). Trimming stripped 4 bases from V and 0 bases from J, with 10 bases between. The CDR3 covers 15 residues. The germline V gene encodes CDR1 ENHRY and CDR2 SYGVKD. The DNA of the CDR3 is TGTGCCATCAGTGTTCGACGGGACTCCTACAATGAGCAGTTCTTC. Amino acids: CAISVRRDSYNEQFF.

As to this clone: The same CDR3 is also encoded by other DNA sequences in this sample. The rearrangement uses TRBV5-1 and TRBJ2-5, with D perhaps TRBD1 (7 bases). Germline CDR1 reads SGHRS; CDR2 reads YFSETQ. The CDR3 contains 13 residues. The V end lost 0 bases, the J end lost 5 bases, and 8 bases lay between the germline ends. The CDR3 here is CASSLAGGETQYF. The CDR3 DNA follows: TGCGCCAGCAGCTTGGCAGGGGGGGAGACCCAGTACTTC.

The genes are TRBV5-1 and TRBJ2-7; TRBD1 matches 9 bases. V lost 0 bases, J lost 6 bases, and 4 bases stayed unmatched. The CDR3 runs 14 residues. Germline V lookup: CDR1 SGHRS, CDR2 YFSETQ. CDR3 amino acids: CASSLGTGVPEQYF. The CDR3 DNA follows: TGCGCCAGCAGCTTGGGGACAGGGGTCCCCGAGCAGTACTTC.

V is TRBV7-9 and J is TRBJ1-2; tentative D call: TRBD1 (5 bases). The CDR3 covers 14 residues. Germline-derived CDR1 and CDR2 are SEHNR and FQNEAQ (reference sequence). V was shortened by 3 bases and J by 3 bases, with 11 bases between the two germline ends. The CDR3 nucleotides are TGTGCCAGCAGCTTGGCAGGGTATGACTATGGCTACACCTTC. It is translated as CASSLAGYDYGYTF.

This clone was detected only a few times. Other nucleotide sequences in the sample specify the same CDR3. The chain couples TRBV4-3 to TRBJ1-5; D ambiguous. Germline-derived CDR1 and CDR2 are LGHNA and YSLEER. The CDR3 loop spans 13 amino acids. Trimming cost V 0 bases and J 7 bases, with 7 bases left between them. The CDR3 here is CASSQDLSQPQHF. CDR3 in DNA: TGCGCCAGCAGCCAAGATTTATCCCAGCCCCAGCATTTT.

This clone has only a few counts. The rearrangement links TRBV10-3 to TRBJ1-2, with D hard to call. CDR1 and CDR2 from the germline V gene are ENHRY and SYGVKD. V gave up 5 bases and J gave up 4 bases, with 11 bases separating them. This CDR3 comprises 13 residues. CDR3 bases: TGTGCCATCAGTCGTGAGGGAGGCTATGGCTACACCTTC. This codes for CAISREGGYGYTF.

This rearrangement joins TRBV2 to TRBJ1-5, with a possible D match to TRBD1 (5 bases). V was trimmed by 7 bases and J by 0 bases, leaving 22 bases between them. Germline CDR1 is SNHLY and CDR2 is FYNNEI. This CDR3 has 18 residues. CDR3 sequence reads: CASTQRTPDGISNQPQHF. The DNA for the CDR3 is TGTGCCAGCACGCAAAGGACACCCGACGGAATTAGCAATCAGCCCCAGCATTTT.

This clone came up a few times. The chain has TRBV28 and TRBJ1-2, with TRBD1 matching 7 bases. CDR1 and CDR2 (germline): MDHEN, SYDVKM. V lost 6 bases and J lost 3; bases outside the gene matches: 10. CDR3 length: 15 residues. CDR3 nucleotides: TGTGCCAGCAGCCGCGCCCACGGGACAGACTATGGCTACACCTTC. The encoded protein is CASSRAHGTDYGYTF.

The V and J genes are TRBV10-3 and TRBJ1-4, with D hard to call. Germline assignment: CDR1 ENHRY and CDR2 SYGVKD. The CDR3 is made up of 14 amino acids. V shed 3 bases and J shed 4 bases, with 9 bases lying between them. The CDR3 protein is CAISEDGFNEKLFF. The CDR3 region has the DNA TGTGCCATCAGTGAAGACGGGTTTAATGAAAAACTGTTTTTT.

This clone turned up a few times. V gene TRBV15 combines with J gene TRBJ2-1; perhaps TRBD1 as D (5 bases). Trimming cost V 3 bases and J 8 bases, with 17 bases left between them. The CDR3 length is 15 residues. In germline, CDR1 is LNHNV, CDR2 YYDKDF (reference sequence). The chain's CDR3 is CATSSPQGVTDEQFF. CDR3 nucleotides: TGTGCCACCAGCAGCCCCCAAGGGGTTACGGATGAGCAGTTCTTC.

V and J are TRBV7-9 and TRBJ1-1; D is uncertain. The CDR3 consists of 17 residues. From germline, CDR1 is SEHNR and CDR2 FQNEAQ (reference sequence). Trimming removed 5 bases at V and 0 bases at J, with 19 bases between. DNA of the CDR3: TGTGCCAGCAGCCCGCAGAAGAACTATCCCATGAACACTGAAGCTTTCTTT. Protein sequence: CASSPQKNYPMNTEAFF. Supplemented by reference TRBV7-9 and TRBJ1-1, the full variable domain reads DTGVSQNPRHKITKRGQNVTFRCDPISEHNRLYWYRQTLGQGPEFLTYFQNEAQLEKSRLLSDRFSAERPKGSFSTLEIQRTEQGDSAMYLCASSPQKNYPMNTEAFFGQGTRLTVV.

V and J are TRBV7-2 and TRBJ2-3, with TRBD2 identical over 9 bases. Trimming took 4 bases from V and 4 from J; bases not matched to a gene: 15. CDR3 size: 18 residues. The germline V gene has CDR1 SGHTA and CDR2 FQGNSA. CDR3 bases: TGTGCCAGCAGCTCCTACCCTGCGGGGGGGCGGGTCGCAGATACGCAGTATTTT. Translation: CASSSYPAGGRVADTQYF.